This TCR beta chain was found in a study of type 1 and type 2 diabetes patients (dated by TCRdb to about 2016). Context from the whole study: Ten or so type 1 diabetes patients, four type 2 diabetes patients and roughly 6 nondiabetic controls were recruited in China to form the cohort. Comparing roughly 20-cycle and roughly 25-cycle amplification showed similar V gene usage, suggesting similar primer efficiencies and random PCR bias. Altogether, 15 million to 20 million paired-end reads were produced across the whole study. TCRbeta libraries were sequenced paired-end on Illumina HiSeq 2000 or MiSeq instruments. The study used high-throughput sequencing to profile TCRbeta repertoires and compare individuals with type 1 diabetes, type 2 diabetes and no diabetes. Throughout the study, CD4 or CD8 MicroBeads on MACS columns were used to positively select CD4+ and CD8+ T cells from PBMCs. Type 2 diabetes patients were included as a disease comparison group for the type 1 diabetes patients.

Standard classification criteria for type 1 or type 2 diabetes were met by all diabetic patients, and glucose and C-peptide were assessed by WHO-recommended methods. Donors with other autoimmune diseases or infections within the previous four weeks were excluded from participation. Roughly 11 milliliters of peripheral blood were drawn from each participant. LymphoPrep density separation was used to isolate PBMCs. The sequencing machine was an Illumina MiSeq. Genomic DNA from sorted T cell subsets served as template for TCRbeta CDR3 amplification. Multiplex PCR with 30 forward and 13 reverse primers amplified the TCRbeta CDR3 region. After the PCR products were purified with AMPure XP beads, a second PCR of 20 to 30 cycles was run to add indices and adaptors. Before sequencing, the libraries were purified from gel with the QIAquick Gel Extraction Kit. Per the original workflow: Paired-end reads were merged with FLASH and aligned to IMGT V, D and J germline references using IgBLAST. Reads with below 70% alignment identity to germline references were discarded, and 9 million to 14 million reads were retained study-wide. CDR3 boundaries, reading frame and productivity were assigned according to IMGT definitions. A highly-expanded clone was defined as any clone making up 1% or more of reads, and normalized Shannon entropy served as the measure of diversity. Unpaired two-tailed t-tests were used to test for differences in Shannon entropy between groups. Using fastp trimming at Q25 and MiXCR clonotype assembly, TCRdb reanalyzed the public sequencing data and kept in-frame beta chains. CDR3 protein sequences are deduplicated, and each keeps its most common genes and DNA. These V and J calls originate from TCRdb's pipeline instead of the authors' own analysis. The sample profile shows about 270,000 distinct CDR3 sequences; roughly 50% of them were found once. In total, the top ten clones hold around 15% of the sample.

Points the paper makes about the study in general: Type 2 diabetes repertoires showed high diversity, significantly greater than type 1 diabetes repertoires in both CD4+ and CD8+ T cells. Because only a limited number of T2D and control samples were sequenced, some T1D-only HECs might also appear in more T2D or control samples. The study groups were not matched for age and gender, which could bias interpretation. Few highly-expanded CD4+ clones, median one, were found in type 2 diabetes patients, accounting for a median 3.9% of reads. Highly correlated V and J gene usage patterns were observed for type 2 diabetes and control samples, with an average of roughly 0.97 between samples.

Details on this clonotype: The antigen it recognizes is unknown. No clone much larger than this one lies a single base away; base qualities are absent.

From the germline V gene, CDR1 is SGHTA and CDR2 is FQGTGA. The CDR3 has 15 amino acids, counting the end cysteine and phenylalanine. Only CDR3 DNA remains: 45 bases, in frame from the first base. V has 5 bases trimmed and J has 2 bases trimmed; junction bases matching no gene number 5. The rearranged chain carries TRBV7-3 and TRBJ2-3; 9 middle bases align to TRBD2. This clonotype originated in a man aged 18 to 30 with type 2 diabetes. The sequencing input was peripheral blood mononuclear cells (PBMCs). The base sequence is TGTGCCAGCAGCAAAGCGGGGGGTGACACAGATACGCAGTATTTT. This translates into CASSKAGGDTDTQYF.